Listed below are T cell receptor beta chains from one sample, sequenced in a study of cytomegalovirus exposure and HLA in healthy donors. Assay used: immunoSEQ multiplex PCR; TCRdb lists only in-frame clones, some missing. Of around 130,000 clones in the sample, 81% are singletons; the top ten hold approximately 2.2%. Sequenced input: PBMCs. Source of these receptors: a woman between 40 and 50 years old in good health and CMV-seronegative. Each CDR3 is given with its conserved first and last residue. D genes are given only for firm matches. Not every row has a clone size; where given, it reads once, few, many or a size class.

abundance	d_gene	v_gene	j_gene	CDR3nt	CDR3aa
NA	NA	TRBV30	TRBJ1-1	TGTGCCTGGAGTGTCGGGGAAAACACTGAAGCTTTCTTT	CAWSVGENTEAFF
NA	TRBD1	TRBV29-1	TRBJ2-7	TGCAGCGTTGGAGGGGACAGGGATAGTGGCGAGCAGTACTTC	CSVGGDRDSGEQYF
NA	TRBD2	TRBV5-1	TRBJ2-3	TGCGCCAGCAGCTTGGGCGGGGGGTTCACAGATACGCAGTATTTT	CASSLGGGFTDTQYF
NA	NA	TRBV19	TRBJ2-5	TGTGCCAGTAGCTCCAGGGCAGTGAGTTCCGAGACCCAGTACTTC	CASSSRAVSSETQYF
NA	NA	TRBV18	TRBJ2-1	TGTGCCAGCTCACCTTCATCCTACAGGGATGAGCAGTTCTTC	CASSPSSYRDEQFF
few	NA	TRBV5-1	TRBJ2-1	TGCGCCAGCAGCTTGGCGTCTAGCAGGCAGTTCTTC	CASSLASSRQFF
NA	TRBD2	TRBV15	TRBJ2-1	TGTGCCACCAGCAGAGATCTGAGCCTAGCGGGAACAATAAATGAGCAGTTCTTC	CATSRDLSLAGTINEQFF
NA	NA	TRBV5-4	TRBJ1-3	TGTGCCAGCAGCTTGGGGGGGACATTAGCTGGAAACACCATATATTTT	CASSLGGTLAGNTIYF
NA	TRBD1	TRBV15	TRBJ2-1	TGTGCCACCAGCATATCACGGACAGGGGTGCGGCATGAGCAGTTCTTC	CATSISRTGVRHEQFF
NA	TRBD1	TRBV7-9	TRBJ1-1	TGTGCCAGCATTCCAACAGGGACAGGGAACACTGAAGCTTTCTTT	CASIPTGTGNTEAFF
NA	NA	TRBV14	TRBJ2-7	TGTGCCAGCAGCCGACTAAATAAACAGGGAACCTACGAGCAGTACTTC	CASSRLNKQGTYEQYF
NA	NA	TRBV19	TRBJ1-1	TGTGCCAGTTACGGGACACTGAACACTGAAGCTTTCTTT	CASYGTLNTEAFF
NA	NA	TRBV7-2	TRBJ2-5	TGTGCCAGCAGCTTTCTCGCGGTACAAGAGACCCAGTACTTC	CASSFLAVQETQYF
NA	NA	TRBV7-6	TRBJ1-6	TGTGCCAGCAGCCGCCTCCGGCAGGGGAATTCACCCCTCCACTTT	CASSRLRQGNSPLHF
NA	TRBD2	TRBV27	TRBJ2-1	TGTGCCAGCAGTTCCGGGACTAGCCGGGGGGAGCAGTTCTTC	CASSSGTSRGEQFF
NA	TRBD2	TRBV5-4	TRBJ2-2	TGTGCCAGCAGCGGAAGGACTAGCGGGGGGACCGGGGAGCTGTTTTTT	CASSGRTSGGTGELFF
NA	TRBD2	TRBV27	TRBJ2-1	TGTGCCAGCAAAGAGCGGGAGAAAAAGGGGAGCAATGAGCAGTTCTTC	CASKEREKKGSNEQFF
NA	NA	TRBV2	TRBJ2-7	TGTGCCAGCAGTGAGGAACAGCCCTACGAGCAGTACTTC	CASSEEQPYEQYF